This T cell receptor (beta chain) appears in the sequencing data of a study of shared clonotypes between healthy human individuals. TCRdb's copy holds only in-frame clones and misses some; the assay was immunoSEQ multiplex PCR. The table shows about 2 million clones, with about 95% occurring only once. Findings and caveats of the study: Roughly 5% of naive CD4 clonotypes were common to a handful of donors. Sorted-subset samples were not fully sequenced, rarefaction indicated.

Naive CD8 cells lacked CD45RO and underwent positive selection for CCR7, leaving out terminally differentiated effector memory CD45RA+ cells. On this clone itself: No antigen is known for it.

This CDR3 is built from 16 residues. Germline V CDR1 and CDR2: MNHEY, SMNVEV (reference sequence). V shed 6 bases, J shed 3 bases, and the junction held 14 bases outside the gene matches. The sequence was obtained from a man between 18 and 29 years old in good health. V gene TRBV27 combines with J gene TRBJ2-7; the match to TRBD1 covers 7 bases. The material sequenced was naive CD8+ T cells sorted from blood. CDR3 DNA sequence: TGTGCCAGCAGACCCTTTACAGGGGACCCCATCTACGAGCAGTACTTC. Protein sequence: CASRPFTGDPIYEQYF.